These 32 T cell receptor beta chains came from one sample sequenced in a study of cytomegalovirus exposure and HLA in healthy donors. The protocol was immunoSEQ multiplex PCR, while the TCRdb copy is restricted to in-frame clones and leaves out a portion. This table has about 340,000 clones, 75% to 90% appearing once. Sequencing was performed on PBMCs. The receptors here all came from a woman younger than 35 in good health and CMV-seronegative.

A few counts support this clone. V and J are TRBV18 and TRBJ2-7; 7 nucleotides align to TRBD1. CDR1 and CDR2 (germline): KGHSH, LQKENI. CDR3 size: 15 residues. V shed 6 bases and J 7 bases; nucleotides not matched to a gene: 15. CDR3 bases: TGTGCCAGCTCGTACTCCGGGACAGCTGCTGGGGAGCAGTACTTC. It is translated as CASSYSGTAAGEQYF.

This clone was recorded once. The V and J genes are TRBV30 and TRBJ1-2; D not resolved. Between the trimmed V and J ends, which lost 5 bases and 6 bases, there was a span of 16 bases. The CDR3 loop spans 13 amino acids. CDR1 and CDR2 (germline): GTSNPN, SVGIG (reference sequence). CDR3 region: CAWALGNGDGYTF. DNA of the CDR3: TGTGCCTGGGCCTTGGGCAACGGGGATGGCTACACCTTC.

The V gene is TRBV28, the J gene TRBJ2-7; 11 bases line up with TRBD2. Germline V lookup: CDR1 MDHEN, CDR2 SYDVKM. The CDR3 has 13 amino acids. The ends lost 10 bases at V and 9 bases at J; junction bases unmatched: 11. CDR3: CATTPPGLAVQYF. Here the CDR3 DNA reads TGTGCCACCACACCTCCGGGACTAGCGGTGCAGTACTTC.

The gene calls are TRBV2 and TRBJ2-1; TRBD2 matches 11 bases. CDR1 SNHLY and CDR2 FYNNEI come from the germline V gene. This CDR3 spans 14 amino acids. V gave up 4 bases and J gave up 8 bases; unmatched junction bases: 4. CDR3 in amino acids: CASSVLAGVDEQFF. As DNA, the CDR3 is TGTGCCAGCAGTGTACTAGCGGGAGTCGATGAGCAGTTCTTC. Variable domain in full (rest from reference TRBV2 and TRBJ2-1): EPEVTQTPSHQVTQMGQEVILRCVPISNHLYFYWYRQILGQKVEFLVSFYNNEISEKSEIFDDQFSVERPDGSNFTLKIRSTKLEDSAMYFCASSVLAGVDEQFFGPGTRLTVL.

The rearrangement joins TRBV5-6 to TRBJ1-2; D remains unclear. Germline CDR1 SGHDT, CDR2 YYEEEE. The CDR3 consists of 17 residues. V was cut by 0 bases and J by 8 bases, with 23 bases left in between. The CDR3 region is CASSLVGVSISLLGYTF. In nucleotides, the CDR3 is TGTGCCAGCAGCTTGGTGGGCGTATCCATTTCCCTGTTGGGCTACACCTTC.

The chain has TRBV4-3 and TRBJ2-1; 8 bases are shared with TRBD1. CDR1 and CDR2 from the germline V gene are LGHNA and YSLEER. With V trimmed by 2 bases and J by 7 bases, 7 bases remained unmatched. This CDR3 spans 15 amino acids. The CDR3 coding sequence is TGCGCCAGCAGCCAATCCCGGACAGGGTGGAATGAGCAGTTCTTC. This gives the protein CASSQSRTGWNEQFF.

This rearrangement joins TRBV28 to TRBJ2-7; D perhaps matches TRBD2 (6 bases). The ends were cut back, 4 bases at V and 11 bases at J, with 18 bases in the middle. Per germline, CDR1 MDHEN and CDR2 SYDVKM. This CDR3 spans 13 amino acids. CDR3 in amino acids: CASSSPAGPKEYF. The CDR3 coding sequence is TGTGCCAGCAGTTCGCCTGCGGGACCGAAGGAGTACTTC. Filled out from reference TRBV28 and TRBJ2-7, the complete variable domain reads DVKVTQSSRYLVKRTGEKVFLECVQDMDHENMFWYRQDPGLGLRLIYFSYDVKMKEKGDIPEGYSVSREKKERFSLILESASTNQTSMYLCASSSPAGPKEYFGPGTRLTVT.

The chain recombines TRBV9 with TRBJ1-3; tentatively, D is TRBD1 (5 bases). This CDR3 comprises 16 residues. V gave up 0 bases and J gave up 2 bases, with 12 bases separating them. Germline CDR1 is SGDLS and CDR2 is YYNGEE. The CDR3 coding sequence is TGTGCCAGCAGCGTAGCTCAGGGAATCACTGGAAACACCATATATTTT. This sequence encodes CASSVAQGITGNTIYF.

The chain combines TRBV6-5 with TRBJ2-4, with 8 bases fitting TRBD2. The CDR3 consists of 16 residues. From germline, CDR1 is MNHEY and CDR2 SVGAGI. J was trimmed by 7 bases and V by 1 base; bases with no gene match: 9. For the CDR3, the DNA is TGTGCCAGCAGTTACTATTTCCCCGGGGGGGGGAACATTCAGTACTTC. Translated: CASSYYFPGGGNIQYF.

The chain has TRBV27 and TRBJ2-3; 12 bases line up with TRBD2. From germline, CDR1 is MNHEY and CDR2 SMNVEV (reference sequence). CDR3 length: 15 amino acids. V lost 6 bases and J lost 7; bases outside the gene matches: 8. The CDR3 spells CASRIRTSGMNTQYF. DNA of the CDR3: TGTGCCAGCAGGATCCGGACTAGCGGGATGAATACGCAGTATTTT.

V gene TRBV29-1 combines with J gene TRBJ2-1; TRBD2 might be the D (6 bases). This CDR3 spans 11 amino acids. Germline CDR1 reads SQVTM; CDR2 reads ANQGSEA. The CDR3 reads CVLAEYNEQFF. Here the CDR3 DNA reads TGCGTATTAGCGGAATACAATGAGCAGTTCTTC.

V usage is TRBV28 and J usage is TRBJ2-6; D not resolved. This CDR3 comprises 15 residues. V gave up 3 bases and J gave up 0 bases, with 6 bases separating them. The germline V gene encodes CDR1 MDHEN and CDR2 SYDVKM. Written as DNA, the CDR3 is TGTGCCAGCAGTTTTCAGGCCTCTGGGGCCAACGTCCTGACTTTC. This translates into CASSFQASGANVLTF.

The J gene is TRBJ2-3, the V gene TRBV5-6; 8 nucleotides agree with TRBD1. Germline CDR1 reads SGHDT; CDR2 reads YYEEEE. The CDR3 is 14 residues long. The junction had 6 bases not matched to a gene; V was cut back by 4 bases and J by 5 bases. CDR3 in DNA: TGTGCCAGCAGCCGGGACAGGCGGGGAGATACGCAGTATTTT. Its translation: CASSRDRRGDTQYF.

The chain carries TRBV7-9 and TRBJ2-7, with 12 bases fitting TRBD2. Germline CDR1 and CDR2: SEHNR and FQNEAQ (reference sequence). The trim removed 4 bases at V and 4 bases at J, leaving 14 bases unmatched. This CDR3 region has 18 residues. The CDR3 sequence is CASSSTYGLAGIKYEQYF. CDR3 DNA: TGTGCCAGCAGCTCGACCTATGGACTAGCGGGGATCAAATACGAGCAGTACTTC.

The chain joins TRBV28 to TRBJ1-2; tentative D call: TRBD1 (6 bases). Trimming removed 5 bases at V and 3 bases at J, with 13 bases between. This CDR3 contains 14 residues. The germline V gene encodes CDR1 MDHEN and CDR2 SYDVKM. The chain's CDR3 is CASSLSGQHYGYTF. Written as DNA, the CDR3 is TGTGCCAGCAGTCTAAGCGGACAGCACTATGGCTACACCTTC.

Remarks on this clone: This CDR3 is also generated by other DNA sequences in the sample. CDR3 amino acids: CASSELYEQYF. The CDR3 bases are TGTGCCAGCAGTGAGTTATACGAGCAGTACTTC. This chain joins TRBV2 and TRBJ2-7; unclear D gene. V was trimmed by 3 bases and J by 4 bases, leaving 4 bases between them. There are 11 residues in the CDR3. Germline assignment: CDR1 SNHLY and CDR2 FYNNEI.

This clone occurred once. V is TRBV7-2 and J is TRBJ1-1; D gene uncertain. The CDR3 is 11 amino acids. CDR1 and CDR2 (germline): SGHTA, FQGNSA. V was clipped by 2 bases and J by 5 bases, with 3 bases between them. The CDR3 protein is CASSLLTEAFF. The CDR3 coding sequence is TGTGCCAGCAGCTTACTGACTGAAGCTTTCTTT. Looking up the rest from reference TRBV7-2 and TRBJ1-1 gives the full variable domain: GAGVSQSPSNKVTEKGKDVELRCDPISGHTALYWYRQSLGQGLEFLIYFQGNSAPDKSGLPSDRFSAERTGGSVSTLTIQRTQQEDSAVYLCASSLLTEAFFGQGTRLTVV.

The V call is TRBV5-1, the J call TRBJ1-3; D gene uncertain. Germline lookup yields CDR1 SGHRS and CDR2 YFSETQ. V gave up 1 base and J gave up 0 bases, with 11 bases separating them. The CDR3 is 16 amino acids. In DNA, the CDR3 is TGCGCCAGCAGCTTGTATCATTACAACTCTGGAAACACCATATATTTT. It encodes CASSLYHYNSGNTIYF.

The rearrangement links TRBV4-3 to TRBJ2-1, with 11 bases identical to TRBD1. Germline V lookup: CDR1 LGHNA, CDR2 YSLEER. This CDR3 has 15 residues. The ends lost 4 bases at V and 4 bases at J; junction bases unmatched: 3. The CDR3 DNA reads TGCGCCAGCAGCCCCGGGACAGGGGGTTACAATGAGCAGTTCTTC. As protein: CASSPGTGGYNEQFF.

The chain links TRBV28 to TRBJ2-2; 7 nucleotides agree with TRBD1. This CDR3 region has 13 residues. Germline V lookup: CDR1 MDHEN, CDR2 SYDVKM. V lost 5 bases to trimming and J lost 6 bases; unmatched junction nucleotides: 3. The CDR3 DNA is TGTGCCAGCAGTGTTACAGGGGCCGGGGAGCTGTTTTTT. Translated, it gives CASSVTGAGELFF. The complete variable domain, with remaining parts taken from reference TRBV28 and TRBJ2-2, reads DVKVTQSSRYLVKRTGEKVFLECVQDMDHENMFWYRQDPGLGLRLIYFSYDVKMKEKGDIPEGYSVSREKKERFSLILESASTNQTSMYLCASSVTGAGELFFGEGSRLTVL.

This chain links TRBV27 with TRBJ2-1, with D tentatively TRBD1 (6 bases). The CDR3 extends over 13 amino acids. Looked up from germline, CDR1 is MNHEY and CDR2 is SMNVEV (reference sequence). Trimming took off 5 bases at V and 10 bases at J, with 15 bases between the two ends. This CDR3 reads CASSQRTEWEQFF. In nucleotides, the CDR3 is TGTGCCAGCAGTCAAAGGACAGAATGGGAGCAGTTCTTC.

This chain links TRBV4-2 with TRBJ2-3; 12 bases fit TRBD2. The germline V gene encodes CDR1 LGHNA and CDR2 YNFKEQ. The CDR3 runs 22 residues. The V gene end was trimmed by 2 bases and the J gene end by 1 base; junction bases not matched to a gene: 19. CDR3 in amino acids: CASSQQLASSGRAPGGTDTQYF. The CDR3 nucleotides are TGTGCCAGCAGCCAACAACTGGCATCTAGCGGGAGGGCCCCGGGCGGCACAGATACGCAGTATTTT.

The rearrangement uses TRBV5-8 and TRBJ1-5; D not resolved. The ends were cut back, 3 bases at V and 5 bases at J, with 9 bases in the middle. Germline V gene lookup returns CDR1 SGHTS and CDR2 YDEGEE. There are 13 residues in the CDR3. DNA of the CDR3: TGTGCCAGCAGCTCACTCGAAGATCAGCCCCAGCATTTT. Protein product: CASSSLEDQPQHF.

V usage is TRBV7-9 and J usage is TRBJ2-7; 16 nucleotides line up with TRBD2. The CDR3 runs to 16 residues. Losses at the gene ends were 5 bases for V and 11 bases for J; bases not matched to a gene: 12. Germline CDR1 reads SEHNR; CDR2 reads FQNEAQ (reference sequence). As DNA, the CDR3 is TGTGCCAGCAGCCGAGATCAGGGACTAGCGGGAGGGCCGGAGTACTTC. Amino acid sequence: CASSRDQGLAGGPEYF.

This clone came up once. The CDR3 DNA reads TGCGCCAGCAGCCAAGCAACTCACTCTGGGGCCAACGTCCTGACTTTC. Encoded protein: CASSQATHSGANVLTF. This chain joins TRBV4-1 and TRBJ2-6; D not certain. Between the trimmed V and J ends, which lost 1 base and 0 bases, there was a span of 7 bases. In germline, CDR1 is MGHRA, CDR2 YSYEKL. The CDR3 is 16 residues long.

V and J are TRBV7-9 and TRBJ2-7; TRBD2 matches 10 bases. J was trimmed by 0 bases and V by 0 bases; bases with no gene match: 5. The CDR3 length is 17 residues. Germline CDR1 reads SEHNR; CDR2 reads FQNEAQ (reference sequence). CDR3 region: CASSLAGSGRPSYEQYF. CDR3 nucleotide sequence: TGTGCCAGCAGCTTAGCGGGTAGCGGGAGGCCCTCCTACGAGCAGTACTTC.

The chain employs TRBV18 and TRBJ2-1; 9 nucleotides agree with TRBD2. This CDR3 has 14 amino acids. The junction had 4 bases not matched to a gene; V was cut back by 8 bases and J by 2 bases. Per germline, CDR1 KGHSH and CDR2 LQKENI. CDR3 loop: CASRLAAAYNEQFF. For the CDR3, the DNA is TGTGCCAGCAGACTAGCGGCGGCCTACAATGAGCAGTTCTTC.

J is TRBJ1-1 and V is TRBV27; TRBD1 agrees at 8 bases. Germline loops: CDR1 MNHEY, CDR2 SMNVEV (reference sequence). The CDR3 covers 14 residues. The J segment lost 1 base and the V segment lost 6 bases, leaving 4 bases of the junction unmatched. CDR3 protein: CASRGGQENTEAFF. CDR3 nucleotide sequence: TGTGCCAGCAGGGGGGGACAGGAGAACACTGAAGCTTTCTTT.

V gene TRBV5-6 combines with J gene TRBJ1-5, with D perhaps TRBD1 (6 bases). From germline, CDR1 is SGHDT and CDR2 YYEEEE. V was trimmed by 0 bases and J by 7 bases, leaving 11 bases between them. The CDR3 spans 14 residues. The CDR3 loop reads CASSLGQGYQPQHF. DNA for the CDR3: TGTGCCAGCAGCTTGGGCCAGGGGTACCAGCCCCAGCATTTT.

The V gene is TRBV27, the J gene TRBJ2-4; 10 positions match TRBD2. CDR1 is MNHEY, CDR2 SMNVEV, per germline (reference sequence). Trimming at V came to 9 bases and at J to 10 bases, leaving 9 bases not matched to a gene. This CDR3 spans 13 amino acids. The chain's CDR3 is CARSAGGGNIQYF. The CDR3 nucleotides read TGTGCCAGATCAGCGGGAGGGGGTAATATTCAGTACTTC.

The sample holds one count of this clone. In DNA form, the CDR3 reads TGCGCCAGCAGCCAGACAGGGACTAGCGCCCGCGGGGCCAACGTCCTGACTTTC. Translation gives CASSQTGTSARGANVLTF. The chain joins TRBV4-1 to TRBJ2-6; 10 bases map to TRBD2. Germline V gene data show CDR1 as MGHRA and CDR2 as YSYEKL. There are 18 residues in the CDR3. V lost 3 bases and J lost 4; bases outside the gene matches: 9.

V usage is TRBV19 and J usage is TRBJ1-5, with no clear D. V was clipped by 2 bases and J by 1 base, with 6 bases between them. Per germline, CDR1 LNHDA and CDR2 SQIVND (reference sequence). There are 14 residues in the CDR3. The CDR3 region is CASSIIQSNQPQHF. The CDR3 DNA reads as TGTGCCAGTAGTATAATTCAAAGCAATCAGCCCCAGCATTTT.